The present T cell receptor beta chain was sequenced within a study of blood T cell repertoires in COVID-19. Across the study: The United States, Italy and Spain provided the acute and convalescent COVID-19 samples. The analysed material was cDNA or gDNA that came from T cells, B-cell-depleted T cells, or PBMCs.

CDR3 size: 14 residues. V was pared by 1 base and J by 0 bases, with 7 bases between. The germline CDR1 and CDR2 sequences are SGHRS and YFSETQ. Original processing methods: Estimates of nucleated cell counts were drawn from the amplification of reference gene primers. Using immunoSEQ multiplex PCR, the repertoire was profiled, and TCRdb retains in-frame clones only, with some absent. Clonal size and the V and J genes are those of that table, whereas D and trimming came from the DNA. The data contain 270,000 or so clones, approximately 91% of them singletons. The sequencing input was peripheral blood. The TCR originated in a middle-aged woman who had recovered from COVID-19. The gene calls are TRBV5-1 and TRBJ2-5; D gene uncertain. The CDR3 spells CASSLNPDQETQYF. As DNA, the CDR3 is TGCGCCAGCAGCTTGAATCCGGACCAAGAGACCCAGTACTTC.